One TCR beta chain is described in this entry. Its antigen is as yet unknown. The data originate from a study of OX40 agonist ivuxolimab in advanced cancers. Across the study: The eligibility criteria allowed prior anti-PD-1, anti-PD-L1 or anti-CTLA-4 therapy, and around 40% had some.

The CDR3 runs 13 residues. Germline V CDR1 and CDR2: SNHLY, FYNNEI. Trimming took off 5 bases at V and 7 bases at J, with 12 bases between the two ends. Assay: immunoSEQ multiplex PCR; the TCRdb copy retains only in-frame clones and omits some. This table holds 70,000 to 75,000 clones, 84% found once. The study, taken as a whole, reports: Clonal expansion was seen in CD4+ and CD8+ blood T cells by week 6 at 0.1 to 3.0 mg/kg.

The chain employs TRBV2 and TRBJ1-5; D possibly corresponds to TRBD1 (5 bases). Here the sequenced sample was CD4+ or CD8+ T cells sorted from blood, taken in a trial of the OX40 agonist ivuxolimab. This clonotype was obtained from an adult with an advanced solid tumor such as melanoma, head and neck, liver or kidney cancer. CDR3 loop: CASSQGWTQPQHF. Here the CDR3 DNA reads TGTGCCAGCAGTCAGGGATGGACGCAGCCCCAGCATTTT.